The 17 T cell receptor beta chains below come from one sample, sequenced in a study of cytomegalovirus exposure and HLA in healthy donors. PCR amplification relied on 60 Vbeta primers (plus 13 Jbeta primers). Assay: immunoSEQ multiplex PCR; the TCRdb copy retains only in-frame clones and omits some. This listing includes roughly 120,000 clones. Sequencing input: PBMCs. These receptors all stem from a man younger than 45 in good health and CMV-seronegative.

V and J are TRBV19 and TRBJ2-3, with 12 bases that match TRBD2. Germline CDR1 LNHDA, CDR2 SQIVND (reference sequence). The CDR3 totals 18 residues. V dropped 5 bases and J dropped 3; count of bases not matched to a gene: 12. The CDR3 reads CASSHASGRAAGTDTQYF. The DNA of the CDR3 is TGTGCCAGTAGTCACGCTAGCGGGAGGGCCGCGGGGACAGATACGCAGTATTTT.

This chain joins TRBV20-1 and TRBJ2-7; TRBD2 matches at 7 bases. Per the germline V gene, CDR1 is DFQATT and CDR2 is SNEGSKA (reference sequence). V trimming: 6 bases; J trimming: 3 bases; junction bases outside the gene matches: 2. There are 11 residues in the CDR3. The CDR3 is CSAGGGYEQYF. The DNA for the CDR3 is TGCAGTGCGGGGGGGGGCTACGAGCAGTACTTC.

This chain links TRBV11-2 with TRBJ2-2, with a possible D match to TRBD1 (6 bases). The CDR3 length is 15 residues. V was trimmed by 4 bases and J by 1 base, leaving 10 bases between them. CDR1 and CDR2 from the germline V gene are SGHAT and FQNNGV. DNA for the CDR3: TGTGCCAGCAGCTACTCGACAGGGAACACCGGGGAGCTGTTTTTT. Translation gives CASSYSTGNTGELFF.

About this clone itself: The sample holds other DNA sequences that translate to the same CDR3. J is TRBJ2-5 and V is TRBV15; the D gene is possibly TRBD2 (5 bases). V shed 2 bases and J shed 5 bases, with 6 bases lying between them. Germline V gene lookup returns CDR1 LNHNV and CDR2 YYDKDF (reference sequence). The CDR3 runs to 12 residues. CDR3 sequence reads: CATSRRGETQYF. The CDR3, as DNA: TGTGCCACCAGCAGACGCGGGGAGACCCAGTACTTC.

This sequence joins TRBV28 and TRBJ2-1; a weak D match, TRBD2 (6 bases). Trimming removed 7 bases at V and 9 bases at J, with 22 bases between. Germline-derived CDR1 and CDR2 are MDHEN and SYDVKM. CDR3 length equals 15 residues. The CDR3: CASTSAGIPYFEQFF. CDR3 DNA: TGTGCCAGCACTTCGGCGGGAATCCCCTATTTTGAGCAGTTCTTC. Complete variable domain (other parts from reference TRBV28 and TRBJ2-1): DVKVTQSSRYLVKRTGEKVFLECVQDMDHENMFWYRQDPGLGLRLIYFSYDVKMKEKGDIPEGYSVSREKKERFSLILESASTNQTSMYLCASTSAGIPYFEQFFGPGTRLTVL.

As DNA, the CDR3 is TGCGCCAGCAGCCAAGATTCTAGCACAGATACGCAGTATTTT. Its protein product is CASSQDSSTDTQYF. The chain combines TRBV4-1 with TRBJ2-3; D is undetermined. CDR1 and CDR2 from the germline V gene are MGHRA and YSYEKL. Between the trimmed V and J ends, which lost 0 bases and 0 bases, there was a span of 4 bases. This CDR3 comprises 14 residues.

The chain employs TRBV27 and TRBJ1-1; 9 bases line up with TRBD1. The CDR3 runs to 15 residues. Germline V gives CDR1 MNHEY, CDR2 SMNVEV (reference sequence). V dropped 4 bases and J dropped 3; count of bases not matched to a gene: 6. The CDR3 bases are TGTGCCAGCAGTTCCTCGGACAGGGGTGACACTGAAGCTTTCTTT. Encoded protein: CASSSSDRGDTEAFF.

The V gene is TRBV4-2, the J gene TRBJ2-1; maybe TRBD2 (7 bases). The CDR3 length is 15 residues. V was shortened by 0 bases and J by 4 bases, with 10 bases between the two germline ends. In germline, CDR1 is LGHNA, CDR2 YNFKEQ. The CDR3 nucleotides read TGTGCCAGCAGCCAAGAGGAGGGGGGGTACAATGAGCAGTTCTTC. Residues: CASSQEEGGYNEQFF.

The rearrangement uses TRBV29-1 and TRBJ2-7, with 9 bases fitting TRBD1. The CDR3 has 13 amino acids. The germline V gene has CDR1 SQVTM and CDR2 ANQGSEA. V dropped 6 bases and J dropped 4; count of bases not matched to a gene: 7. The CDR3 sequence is CSVTGGRGYEQYF. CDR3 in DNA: TGCAGCGTGACAGGGGGGAGAGGGTACGAGCAGTACTTC.

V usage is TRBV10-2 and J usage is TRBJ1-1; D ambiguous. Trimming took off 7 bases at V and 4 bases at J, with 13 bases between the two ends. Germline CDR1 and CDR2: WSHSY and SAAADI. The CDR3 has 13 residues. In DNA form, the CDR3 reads TGCGCCAGCACCACTCTGGGAGGCACTGAAGCTTTCTTT. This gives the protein CASTTLGGTEAFF.

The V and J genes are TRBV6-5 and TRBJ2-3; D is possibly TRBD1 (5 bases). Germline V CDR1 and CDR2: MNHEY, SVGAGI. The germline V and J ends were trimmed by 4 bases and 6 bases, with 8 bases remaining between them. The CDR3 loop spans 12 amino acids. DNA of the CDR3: TGTGCCAGCAGTTCACAGGCGGATACGCAGTATTTT. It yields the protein CASSSQADTQYF.

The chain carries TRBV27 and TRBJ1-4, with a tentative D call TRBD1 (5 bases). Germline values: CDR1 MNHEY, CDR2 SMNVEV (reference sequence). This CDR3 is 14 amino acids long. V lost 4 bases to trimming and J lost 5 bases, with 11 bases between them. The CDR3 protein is CASSSRGSNEKLFF. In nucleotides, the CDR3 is TGTGCCAGCAGTTCTCGGGGGTCCAATGAAAAACTGTTTTTT.

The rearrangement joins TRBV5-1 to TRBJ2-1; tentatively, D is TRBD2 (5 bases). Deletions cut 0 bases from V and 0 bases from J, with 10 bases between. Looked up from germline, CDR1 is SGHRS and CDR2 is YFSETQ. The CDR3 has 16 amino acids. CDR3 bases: TGCGCCAGCAGCTTGGGGGCAGGACTCTCCTACAATGAGCAGTTCTTC. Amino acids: CASSLGAGLSYNEQFF.

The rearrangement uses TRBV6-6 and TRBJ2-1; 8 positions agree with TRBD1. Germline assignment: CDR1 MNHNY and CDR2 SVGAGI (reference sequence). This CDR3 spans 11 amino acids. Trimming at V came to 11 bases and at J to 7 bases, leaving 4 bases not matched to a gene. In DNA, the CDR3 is TGTGCCGGCCGACAGGGGAATGAGCAGTTCTTC. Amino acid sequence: CAGRQGNEQFF.

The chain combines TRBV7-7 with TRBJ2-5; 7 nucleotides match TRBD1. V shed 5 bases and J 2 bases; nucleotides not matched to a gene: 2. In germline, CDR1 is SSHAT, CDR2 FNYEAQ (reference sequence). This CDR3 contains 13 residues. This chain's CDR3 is CASSETGQETQYF. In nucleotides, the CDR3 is TGTGCCAGCAGCGAGACAGGGCAAGAGACCCAGTACTTC.

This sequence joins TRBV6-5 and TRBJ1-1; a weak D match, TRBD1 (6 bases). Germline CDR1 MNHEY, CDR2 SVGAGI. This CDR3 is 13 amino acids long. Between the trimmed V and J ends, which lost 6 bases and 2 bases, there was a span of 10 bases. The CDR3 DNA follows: TGTGCCAGCAGGAGAGGGGGTAACACTGAAGCTTTCTTT. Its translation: CASRRGGNTEAFF.

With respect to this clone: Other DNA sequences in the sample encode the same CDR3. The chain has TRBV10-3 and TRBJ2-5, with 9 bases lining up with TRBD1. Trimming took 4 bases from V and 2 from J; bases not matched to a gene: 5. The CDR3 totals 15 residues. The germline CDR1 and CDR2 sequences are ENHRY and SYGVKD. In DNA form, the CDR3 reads TGTGCCATCAGTGGCCGGGACAGGGAGCAAGAGACCCAGTACTTC. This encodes CAISGRDREQETQYF.